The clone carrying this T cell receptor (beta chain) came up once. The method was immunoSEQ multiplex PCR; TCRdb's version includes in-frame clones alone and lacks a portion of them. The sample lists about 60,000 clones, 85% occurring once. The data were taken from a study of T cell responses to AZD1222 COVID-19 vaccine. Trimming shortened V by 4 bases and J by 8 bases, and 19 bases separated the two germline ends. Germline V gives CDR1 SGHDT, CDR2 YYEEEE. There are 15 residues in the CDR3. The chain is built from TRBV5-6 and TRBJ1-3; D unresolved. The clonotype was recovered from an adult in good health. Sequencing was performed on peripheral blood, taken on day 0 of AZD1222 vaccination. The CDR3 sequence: CASSLPGRGRDTIYF. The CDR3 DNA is TGTGCCAGCAGCCTGCCAGGACGGGGAAGGGACACCATATATTTT.